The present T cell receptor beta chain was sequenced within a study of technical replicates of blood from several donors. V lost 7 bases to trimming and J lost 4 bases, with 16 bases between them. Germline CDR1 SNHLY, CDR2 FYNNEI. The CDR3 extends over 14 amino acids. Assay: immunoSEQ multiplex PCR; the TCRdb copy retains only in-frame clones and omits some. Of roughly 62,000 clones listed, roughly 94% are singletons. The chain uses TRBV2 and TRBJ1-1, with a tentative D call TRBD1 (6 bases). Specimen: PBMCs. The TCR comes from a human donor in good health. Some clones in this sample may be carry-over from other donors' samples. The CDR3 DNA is TGTGCCAGCACCCAAACAGGGTCGGGCACTGAAGCTTTCTTT. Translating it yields CASTQTGSGTEAFF.